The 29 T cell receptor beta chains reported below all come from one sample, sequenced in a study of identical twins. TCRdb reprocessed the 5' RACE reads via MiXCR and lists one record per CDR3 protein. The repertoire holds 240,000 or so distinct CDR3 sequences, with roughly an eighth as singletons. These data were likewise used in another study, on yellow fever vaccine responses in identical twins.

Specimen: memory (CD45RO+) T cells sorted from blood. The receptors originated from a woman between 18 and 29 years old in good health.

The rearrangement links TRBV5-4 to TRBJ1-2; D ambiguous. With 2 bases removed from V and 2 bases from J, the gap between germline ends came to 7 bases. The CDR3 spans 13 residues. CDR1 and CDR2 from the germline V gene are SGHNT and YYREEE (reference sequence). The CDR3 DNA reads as TGTGCCAGCAGCTTATCCCAGAACTATGGCTACACCTTC. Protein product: CASSLSQNYGYTF.

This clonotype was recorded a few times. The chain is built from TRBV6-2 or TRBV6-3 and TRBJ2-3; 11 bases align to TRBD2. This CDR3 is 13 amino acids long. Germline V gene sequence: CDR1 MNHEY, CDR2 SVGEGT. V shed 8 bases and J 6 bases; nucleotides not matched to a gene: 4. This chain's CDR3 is CASRLAGGDTQYF. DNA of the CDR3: TGTGCCAGCCGCCTAGCGGGGGGTGATACGCAGTATTTT.

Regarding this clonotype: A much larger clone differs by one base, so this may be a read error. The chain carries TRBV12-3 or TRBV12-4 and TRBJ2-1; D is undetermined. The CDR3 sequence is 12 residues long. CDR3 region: CASSQGWIERFF. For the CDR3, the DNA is TGTGCCAGCAGCCAAGGGTGGATCGAGCGGTTCTTC.

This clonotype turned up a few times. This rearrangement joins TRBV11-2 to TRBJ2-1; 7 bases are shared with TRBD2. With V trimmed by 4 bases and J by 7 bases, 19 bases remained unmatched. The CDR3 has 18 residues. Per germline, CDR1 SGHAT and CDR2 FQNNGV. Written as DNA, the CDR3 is TGTGCCAGCAGCTCCGGACATCCAGAGGGGCTGGGGGGGAATGAGCAGTTCTTC. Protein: CASSSGHPEGLGGNEQFF.

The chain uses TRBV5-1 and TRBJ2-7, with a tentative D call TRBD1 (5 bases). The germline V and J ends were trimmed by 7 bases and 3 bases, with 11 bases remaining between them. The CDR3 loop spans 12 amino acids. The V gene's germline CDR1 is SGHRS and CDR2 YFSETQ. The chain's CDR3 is CASFAQDYEQYF. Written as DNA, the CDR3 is TGCGCCAGCTTCGCACAGGACTACGAGCAGTACTTC. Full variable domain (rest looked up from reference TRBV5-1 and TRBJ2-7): KAGVTQTPRYLIKTRGQQVTLSCSPISGHRSVSWYQQTPGQGLQFLFEYFSETQRNKGNFPGRFSGRQFSNSRSEMNVSTLELGDSALYLCASFAQDYEQYFGPGTRLTVT.

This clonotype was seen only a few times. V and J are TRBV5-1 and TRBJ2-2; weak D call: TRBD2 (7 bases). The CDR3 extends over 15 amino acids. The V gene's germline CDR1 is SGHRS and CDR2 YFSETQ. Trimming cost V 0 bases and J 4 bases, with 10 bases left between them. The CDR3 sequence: CASSLAGGLTGELFF. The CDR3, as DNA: TGCGCCAGCAGCTTGGCCGGGGGGCTCACCGGGGAGCTGTTTTTT.

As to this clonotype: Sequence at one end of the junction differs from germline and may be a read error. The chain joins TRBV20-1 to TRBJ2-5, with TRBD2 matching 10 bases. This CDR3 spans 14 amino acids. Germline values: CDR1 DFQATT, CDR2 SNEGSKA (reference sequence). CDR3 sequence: CSAPSKREGETQHF. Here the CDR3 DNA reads TGCAGTGCGCCATCTAAGCGGGAGGGTGAGACCCAGCACTTC.

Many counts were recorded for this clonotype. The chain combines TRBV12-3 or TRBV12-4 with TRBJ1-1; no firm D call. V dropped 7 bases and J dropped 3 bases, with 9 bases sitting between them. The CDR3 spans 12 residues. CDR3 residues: CASTQSDTEAFF. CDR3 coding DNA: TGTGCCAGCACCCAGAGCGACACTGAAGCTTTCTTT.

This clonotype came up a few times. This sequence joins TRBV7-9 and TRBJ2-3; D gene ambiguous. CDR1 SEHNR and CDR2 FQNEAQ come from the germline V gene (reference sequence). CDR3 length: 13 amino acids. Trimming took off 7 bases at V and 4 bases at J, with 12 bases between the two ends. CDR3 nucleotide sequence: TGTGCCAGCACCATGGGCAGCCCAGATACGCAGTATTTT. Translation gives CASTMGSPDTQYF.

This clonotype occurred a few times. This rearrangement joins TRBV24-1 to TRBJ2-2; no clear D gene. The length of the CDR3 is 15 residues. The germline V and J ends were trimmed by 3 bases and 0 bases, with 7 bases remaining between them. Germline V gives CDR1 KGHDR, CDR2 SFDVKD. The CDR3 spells CATSDQEANTGELFF. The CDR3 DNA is TGTGCCACCAGTGATCAAGAAGCGAACACCGGGGAGCTGTTTTTT.

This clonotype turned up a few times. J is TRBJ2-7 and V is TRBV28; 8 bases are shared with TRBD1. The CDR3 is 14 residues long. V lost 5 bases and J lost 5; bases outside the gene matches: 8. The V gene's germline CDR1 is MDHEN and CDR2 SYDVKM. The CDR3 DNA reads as TGTGCCAGCAGTCCCCGGACAGGGTTCAACGAGCAGTACTTC. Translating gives CASSPRTGFNEQYF.

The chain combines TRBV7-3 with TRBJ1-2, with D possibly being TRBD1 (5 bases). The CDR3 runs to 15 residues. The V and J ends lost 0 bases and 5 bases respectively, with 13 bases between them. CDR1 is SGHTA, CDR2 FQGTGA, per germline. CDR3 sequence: CASSLTSDAGYGYTF. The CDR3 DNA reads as TGTGCCAGCAGCTTAACGTCCGATGCAGGGTATGGCTACACCTTC. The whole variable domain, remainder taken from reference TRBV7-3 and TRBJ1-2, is GAGVSQTPSNKVTEKGKYVELRCDPISGHTALYWYRQSLGQGPEFLIYFQGTGAADDSGLPNDRFFAVRPEGSVSTLKIQRTERGDSAVYLCASSLTSDAGYGYTFGSGTRLTVV.

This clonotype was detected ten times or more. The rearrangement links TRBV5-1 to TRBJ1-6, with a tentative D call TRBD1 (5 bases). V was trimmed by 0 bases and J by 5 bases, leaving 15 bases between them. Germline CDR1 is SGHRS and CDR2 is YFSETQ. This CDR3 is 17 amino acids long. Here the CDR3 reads CASSLAGAEYNNSPLHF. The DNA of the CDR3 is TGCGCCAGCAGCTTGGCCGGGGCAGAGTATAATAATTCACCCCTCCACTTT.

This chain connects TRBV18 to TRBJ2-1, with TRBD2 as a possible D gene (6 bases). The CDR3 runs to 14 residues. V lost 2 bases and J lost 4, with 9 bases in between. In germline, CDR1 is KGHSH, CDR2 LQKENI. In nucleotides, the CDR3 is TGTGCCAGCTCACCATCGGAGGGTTACAATGAGCAGTTCTTC. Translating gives CASSPSEGYNEQFF.

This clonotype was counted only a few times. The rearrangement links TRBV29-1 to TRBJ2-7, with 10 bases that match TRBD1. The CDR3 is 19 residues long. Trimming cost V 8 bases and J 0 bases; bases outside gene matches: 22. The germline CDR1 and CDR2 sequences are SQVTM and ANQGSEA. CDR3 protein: CSPERWDRGSFRVSYEQYF. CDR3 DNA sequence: TGCAGCCCAGAGAGGTGGGACAGGGGAAGTTTTCGGGTCTCCTACGAGCAGTACTTC.

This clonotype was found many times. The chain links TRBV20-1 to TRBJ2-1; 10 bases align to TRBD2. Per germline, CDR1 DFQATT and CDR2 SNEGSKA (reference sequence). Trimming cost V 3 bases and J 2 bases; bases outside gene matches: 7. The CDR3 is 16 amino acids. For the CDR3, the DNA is TGCAGTGCTAGGGGCCTAAGCGGGAGGGCCTACAATGAGCAGTTCTTC. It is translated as CSARGLSGRAYNEQFF.

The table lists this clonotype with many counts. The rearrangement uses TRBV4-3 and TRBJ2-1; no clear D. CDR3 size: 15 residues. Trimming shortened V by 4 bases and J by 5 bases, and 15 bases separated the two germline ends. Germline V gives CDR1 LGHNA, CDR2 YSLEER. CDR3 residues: CASSPIQAPDNEQFF. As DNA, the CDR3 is TGCGCCAGCAGCCCGATCCAGGCCCCCGACAATGAGCAGTTCTTC.

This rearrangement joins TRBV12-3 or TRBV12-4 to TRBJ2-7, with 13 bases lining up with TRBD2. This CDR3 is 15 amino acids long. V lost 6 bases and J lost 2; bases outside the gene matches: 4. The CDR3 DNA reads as TGTGCCAGCAGGCGGACTAGCGGGGGCGCCTACGAGCAGTACTTC. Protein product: CASRRTSGGAYEQYF.

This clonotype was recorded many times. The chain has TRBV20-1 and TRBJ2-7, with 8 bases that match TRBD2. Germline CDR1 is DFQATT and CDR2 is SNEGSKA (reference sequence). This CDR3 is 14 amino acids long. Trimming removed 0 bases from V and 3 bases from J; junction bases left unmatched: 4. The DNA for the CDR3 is TGCAGTGCTAGAGAGGGGACTAGAGACTACGAGCAGTACTTC. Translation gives CSAREGTRDYEQYF.

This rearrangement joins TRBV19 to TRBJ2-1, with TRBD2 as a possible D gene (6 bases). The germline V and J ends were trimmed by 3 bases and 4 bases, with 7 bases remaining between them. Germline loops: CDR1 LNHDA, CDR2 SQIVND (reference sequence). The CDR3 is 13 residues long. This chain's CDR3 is CASSMAGYNEQFF. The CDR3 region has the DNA TGTGCCAGTAGTATGGCGGGATACAATGAGCAGTTCTTC.

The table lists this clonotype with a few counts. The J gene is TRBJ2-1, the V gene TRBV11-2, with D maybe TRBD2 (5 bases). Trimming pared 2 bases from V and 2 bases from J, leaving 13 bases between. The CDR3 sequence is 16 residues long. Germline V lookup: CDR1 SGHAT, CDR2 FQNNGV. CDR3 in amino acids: CASSLREQVTYNEQFF. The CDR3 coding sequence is TGTGCCAGCAGCTTAAGGGAGCAAGTGACCTACAATGAGCAGTTCTTC.

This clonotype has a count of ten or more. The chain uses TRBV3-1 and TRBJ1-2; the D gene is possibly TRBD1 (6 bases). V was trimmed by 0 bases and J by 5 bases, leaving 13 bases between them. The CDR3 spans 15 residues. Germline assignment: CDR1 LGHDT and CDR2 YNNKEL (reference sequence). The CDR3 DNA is TGTGCCAGCAGCCAAGACAGGGGACGGCTTTATGGCTACACCTTC. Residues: CASSQDRGRLYGYTF. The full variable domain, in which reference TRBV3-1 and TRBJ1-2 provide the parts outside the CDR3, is DTAVSQTPKYLVTQMGNDKSIKCEQNLGHDTMYWYKQDSKKFLKIMFSYNNKELIINETVPNRFSPKSPDKAHLNLHINSLELGDSAVYFCASSQDRGRLYGYTFGSGTRLTVV.

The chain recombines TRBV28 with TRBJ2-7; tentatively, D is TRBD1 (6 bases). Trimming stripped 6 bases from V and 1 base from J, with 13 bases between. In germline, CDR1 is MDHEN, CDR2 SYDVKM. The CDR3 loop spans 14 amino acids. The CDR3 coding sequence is TGTGCCAGCAGAACACAGGGAATTTCCTACGAGCAGTACTTC. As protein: CASRTQGISYEQYF.

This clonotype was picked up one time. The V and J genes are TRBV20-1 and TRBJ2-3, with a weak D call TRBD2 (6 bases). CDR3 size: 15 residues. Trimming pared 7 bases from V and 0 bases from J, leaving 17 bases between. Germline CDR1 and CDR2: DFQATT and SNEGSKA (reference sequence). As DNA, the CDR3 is TGCAGTGGACAAAGAAGCGGGCTAAGCACAGATACGCAGTATTTT. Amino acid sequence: CSGQRSGLSTDTQYF.

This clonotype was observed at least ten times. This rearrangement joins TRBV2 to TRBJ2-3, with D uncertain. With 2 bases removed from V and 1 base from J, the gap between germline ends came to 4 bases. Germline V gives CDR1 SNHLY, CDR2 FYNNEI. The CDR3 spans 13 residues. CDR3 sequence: CASSETRTDTQYF. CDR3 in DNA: TGTGCCAGCAGTGAAACACGCACAGATACGCAGTATTTT. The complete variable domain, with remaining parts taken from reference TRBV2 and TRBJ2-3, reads EPEVTQTPSHQVTQMGQEVILRCVPISNHLYFYWYRQILGQKVEFLVSFYNNEISEKSEIFDDQFSVERPDGSNFTLKIRSTKLEDSAMYFCASSETRTDTQYFGPGTRLTVL.

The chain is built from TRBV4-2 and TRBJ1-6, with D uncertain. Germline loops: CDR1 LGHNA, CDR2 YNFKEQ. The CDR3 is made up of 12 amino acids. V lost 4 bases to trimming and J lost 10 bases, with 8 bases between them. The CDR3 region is CASSPDGSPLHF. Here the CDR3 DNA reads TGTGCCAGCAGCCCGGACGGATCACCCCTCCACTTT.

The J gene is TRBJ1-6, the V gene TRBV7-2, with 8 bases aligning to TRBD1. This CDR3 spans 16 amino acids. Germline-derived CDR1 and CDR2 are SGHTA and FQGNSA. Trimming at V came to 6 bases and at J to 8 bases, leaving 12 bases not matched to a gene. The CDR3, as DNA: TGTGCCAGCAGGCAACAGGGGGGTAACATTTATTCACCCCTCCACTTT. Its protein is CASRQQGGNIYSPLHF.

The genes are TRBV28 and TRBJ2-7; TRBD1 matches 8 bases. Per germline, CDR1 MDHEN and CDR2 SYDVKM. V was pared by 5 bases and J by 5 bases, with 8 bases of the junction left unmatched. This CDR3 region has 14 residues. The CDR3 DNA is TGTGCCAGCAGTCCACGGACAGGGTTAGACGAGCAGTACTTC. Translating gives CASSPRTGLDEQYF.

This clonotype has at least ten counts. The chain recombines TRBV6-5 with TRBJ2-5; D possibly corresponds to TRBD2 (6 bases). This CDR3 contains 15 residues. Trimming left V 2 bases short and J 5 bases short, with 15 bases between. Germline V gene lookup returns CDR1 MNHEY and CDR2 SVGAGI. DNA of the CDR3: TGTGCCAGCAGTTACACGGGAGAGCCATCGGAGACCCAGTACTTC. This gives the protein CASSYTGEPSETQYF.